This T cell receptor (beta chain) derives from a study of blood T cell repertoires in COVID-19. In the study overall: Acute and convalescent COVID-19 samples came from the United States, Italy and Spain. T cells, B-cell-depleted T cells, or PBMCs supplied cDNA or gDNA.

Only in-frame clones appear in the TCRdb table, and some are missing; sequencing was by immunoSEQ multiplex PCR. The repertoire holds about 200,000 clones, with approximately 84% as singletons. Germline V CDR1 and CDR2: SGHRS, YFSETQ. The CDR3 has 16 residues. V trimming: 0 bases; J trimming: 4 bases; junction bases outside the gene matches: 8. The sample was peripheral blood. This TCR was sampled from a human donor with acute or convalescent COVID-19. The donor label of this sample is uncertain. The chain joins TRBV5-1 to TRBJ2-5; the match to TRBD1 covers 8 bases. CDR3 loop: CASSLGETGVGETQYF. The CDR3 DNA is TGCGCCAGCAGCTTGGGGGAGACAGGGGTCGGAGAGACCCAGTACTTC.